This is a list of T cell receptor beta chains from one sample in a study of a mutant IDH1 vaccine in newly diagnosed glioma. Assay used: immunoSEQ multiplex PCR; TCRdb lists only in-frame clones, some missing. This table holds 92,000 or so clones, roughly 87% found once. Specimen: PBMCs, collected from a glioma patient treated with radiotherapy, temozolomide or both. These receptors all stem from a man aged 40-49 years with glioma. Some clones in this sample may be carry-over from other donors' samples. Each CDR3 is given with its conserved first and last residue. The D gene is left open where the match is weak. Expanded clones are given a class, and other clones once, few, many or no size at all.

cdr3_nt cdr3_aa j_call clone_size v_call d_call
TGTGCCAGCAGACAGGGGATCGCTCAGCCCCAGCATTTT CASRQGIAQPQHF TRBJ1-5 - TRBV6-5 TRBD1
TGTGCCAGCAGGACAGGGGGCTCACCCCTCCACTTT CASRTGGSPLHF TRBJ1-6 - TRBV6-5 TRBD1
TGTGCCAGCAGCTTGGGACAGGACACCGGGGAGCTGTTTTTT CASSLGQDTGELFF TRBJ2-2 few TRBV5-5 -
TGTGCCAGCAGTGTCGTTCCCGGGGAAAAACTGTTTTTT CASSVVPGEKLFF TRBJ1-4 - TRBV6-4 -
TGCGCCAGCAGCCAATGGAGGGGGGAAGAGCAGTACTTC CASSQWRGEEQYF TRBJ2-7 - TRBV4-1 -
TGTGCCAGCAGCCGTAGCGGGGGTCGAGACTATGGCTACACCTTC CASSRSGGRDYGYTF TRBJ1-2 - TRBV11-2 -
TGCGCCAGCAGCTCGAGATCCACGACTAGCGGGGGATCCTACGAGCAGTACTTC CASSSRSTTSGGSYEQYF TRBJ2-7 - TRBV5-1 TRBD2
TGTGCCAGCGACAGGGGCTATGGCTACACCTTC CASDRGYGYTF TRBJ1-2 - TRBV19 TRBD1
TGCGCCAGCAGCTTGGAAGGTATTGAAAAACTGTTTTTT CASSLEGIEKLFF TRBJ1-4 - TRBV5-1 -
TGTGCCAGCAGTTACCATCGGGGGGGCAATGAAAAACTGTTTTTT CASSYHRGGNEKLFF TRBJ1-4 - TRBV6-6 -
TGTGCCAGCAGCTCGGACACAGGGGGGATGAGCACAGATACGCAGTATTTT CASSSDTGGMSTDTQYF TRBJ2-3 - TRBV7-9 TRBD1
TGCAGCGTCCAGGAGACAGGGTGGAACACTGAAGCTTTCTTT CSVQETGWNTEAFF TRBJ1-1 few TRBV29-1 TRBD1
TGTGCCAGCTCACCCACCTACGGGACAGGGGGTGGGAACACTGAAGCTTTCTTT CASSPTYGTGGGNTEAFF TRBJ1-1 - TRBV18 TRBD1
TGTGCCAGCAGTTTAGGTACGGGACAGAACACTGAAGCTTTCTTT CASSLGTGQNTEAFF TRBJ1-1 - TRBV27 -
TGTGCCAGCAGCACCGGGACAAACACTGAAGCTTTCTTT CASSTGTNTEAFF TRBJ1-1 - TRBV13 -
TGTGCCAGCAGCTCACAGGCCCTGAAGGGCTACACCTTC CASSSQALKGYTF TRBJ1-2 - TRBV7-9 -
TGCGCCAGCAGCTTGGATGGGGAGCTGTTTTTT CASSLDGELFF TRBJ2-2 - TRBV5-1 -
TGTGCCAGCAGTTACCGGACGACAGGCGAGAATGAAGCTTTCTTT CASSYRTTGENEAFF TRBJ1-1 - TRBV6-6 -
TGTGCTAGTGGCCTCGGAGACAGGGTTTTGCAGCCCCAGCATTTT CASGLGDRVLQPQHF TRBJ1-5 medium-sized TRBV12-5 TRBD1
TGTGCCAGCACCCCGGGCCCTGGGGGGTACGAGCAGTACTTC CASTPGPGGYEQYF TRBJ2-7 once TRBV7-2 -
TGCAGTGCTAGTACTAGTTTGGTGCAGTACTTC CSASTSLVQYF TRBJ2-7 - TRBV20-1 -
TGTGCCAGCAGCCAAGAACTAGCGGGGGCTAACTACGAGCAGTACTTC CASSQELAGANYEQYF TRBJ2-7 - TRBV4-2 TRBD2
TGTGCCAGCAGCTTCGGAACAGGGGTGGCTTTCTTT CASSFGTGVAFF TRBJ1-1 - TRBV5-4 TRBD1
TGCGCCAGCAGCCGGGGGAGGGGAGGCAATCAGCCCCAGCATTTT CASSRGRGGNQPQHF TRBJ1-5 - TRBV4-1 -
TGTGCCTGGTCTGGGGACTCTGGGGCCAACGTCCTGACTTTC CAWSGDSGANVLTF TRBJ2-6 few TRBV30 -
TGTGCCAGCAGCTTAGCCAAAGAGCCGAGCACAGATACGCAGTATTTT CASSLAKEPSTDTQYF TRBJ2-3 - TRBV7-9 -
TGTGCCAGCAGCGGTGGAAGGGCAGGGGACACTGAAGCTTTCTTT CASSGGRAGDTEAFF TRBJ1-1 - TRBV5-4 -
TGTGCCAGCAGCTCTGAGGAGTACAATGAGCAGTTCTTC CASSSEEYNEQFF TRBJ2-1 - TRBV5-4 -
TGTGCCAGCAGTGAGGGCCGCGGGGCTTTCTTT CASSEGRGAFF TRBJ1-1 - TRBV2 -
TGCGCCAGCAGCCAGCAAGAGATGGGGACAGGGGACGAAAAACTGTTTTTT CASSQQEMGTGDEKLFF TRBJ1-4 - TRBV4-1 TRBD1
TGTGCCAGCAGTTACTCGAACGTAGGCCAGCCCCAGCATTTT CASSYSNVGQPQHF TRBJ1-5 - TRBV6-6 -
TGTGCCAGCAGTGTTTGGCGTCAAGAGACCCAGTACTTC CASSVWRQETQYF TRBJ2-5 - TRBV27 -
TGTGCCAGTACAATGGGGGGAAGCAATCAGCCCCAGCATTTT CASTMGGSNQPQHF TRBJ1-5 - TRBV6-6 -
TGTGCCAGCAGTGCCTATAACACTGAAGCTTTCTTT CASSAYNTEAFF TRBJ1-1 once TRBV27 -
TGTGCCAGCAGTTCCTGGACAGTTCACGAGCAGTACTTC CASSSWTVHEQYF TRBJ2-7 - TRBV27 -
TGTGCCAGCAGTTTTGGGGGACAGGGCTACGAGCAGTACTTC CASSFGGQGYEQYF TRBJ2-7 few TRBV27 TRBD1
TGTGCCAGCAGCACAGACAGGGACTATGGCTACACCTTC CASSTDRDYGYTF TRBJ1-2 once TRBV6-6 TRBD1
TGTGCCAGCAAGACCCCCGGGACAGGGACATACGAGCAGTACTTC CASKTPGTGTYEQYF TRBJ2-7 - TRBV6-1 TRBD1
TGTGCCAGCAGCCCTCTCTTCGGGACAGACTATGGCTACACCTTC CASSPLFGTDYGYTF TRBJ1-2 - TRBV5-6 TRBD1
TGCAGCGTTAGGTCAGGGGGGACCGGGGAGCTGTTTTTT CSVRSGGTGELFF TRBJ2-2 - TRBV29-1 -
TGTGCCAGCAGTGTAACCTCCCTGACCTCTGGAAACACCATATATTTT CASSVTSLTSGNTIYF TRBJ1-3 - TRBV6-1 -